The source of this T cell receptor (beta chain) is a study of control samples from healthy donors and cancer patients. Libraries were prepared by immunoSEQ multiplex PCR; TCRdb keeps only in-frame clonotypes and omits some of them. This table holds over 150,000 clones, almost 90% found once. This CDR3 spans 11 amino acids. Trimming took 6 bases from V and 2 from J, leaving 4 bases between them. Germline V CDR1 and CDR2: MDHEN, SYDVKM. The source of this sequence is a woman aged 45-59 years in good health. What was sequenced was blood. This sequence joins TRBV28 and TRBJ1-1, with D uncertain. CDR3 loop: CASRVNTEAFF. In nucleotides, the CDR3 is TGTGCCAGCAGAGTTAACACTGAAGCTTTCTTT. The whole variable domain, remainder taken from reference TRBV28 and TRBJ1-1, is DVKVTQSSRYLVKRTGEKVFLECVQDMDHENMFWYRQDPGLGLRLIYFSYDVKMKEKGDIPEGYSVSREKKERFSLILESASTNQTSMYLCASRVNTEAFFGQGTRLTVV.